This T cell receptor beta chain comes out of a study of blood T cell repertoires in COVID-19 (dated by TCRdb to 2018 to 2020). Study-wide context: The collaborator samples originated in the United States, Italy and Spain and spanned the acute and convalescent phases of COVID-19. The prospective study material was composed of cDNA or gDNA derived from T cells, B-cell-depleted T cells, or PBMCs. Deeply sampled blood TCRbeta repertoires from subjects exposed to, actively infected with, or recovered from COVID-19 were included in the dataset. The repertoires were released in a freely available public database intended as a resource for research on the immune response to SARS-CoV-2. The samples were drawn from the first 160 participants of the ongoing ImmuneRACE study and from 1,254 subjects provided by 6 global collaborators. The sample metadata nearly always contained a de-identified subject ID, COVID-19 status, age in years and sex. Where available, HLA class I and class II types were obtained from metadata supplied by the sample provider rather than from assay-based typing. Overall study results and their limits: The amount of clinical and demographic metadata varied by source and participant and was provided uncurated.

The immunoSEQ Assay, a bias-controlled multiplex PCR, was used to amplify TCRbeta CDR3 regions from genomic DNA. The authors' pipeline ran thus. The number of nucleated cells in each sample was estimated from the amplification of reference gene primers within the assay. To quantify the absolute abundance of each unique TCRbeta CDR3 rearrangement, sequence reads were collapsed and filtered. For each sample, productive Simpson clonality was calculated as the square root of Simpson's diversity index over productive rearrangements. Entries here come from immuneACCESS through TCRdb and include only in-frame sequences with V and J called. Some clones fail to appear in such tables; in the studies checked, an unresolved V gene covers under half of the shortfall, and the cause of the remainder is unknown. The V and J calls and clone size come from that table; D and trimming were worked out from the DNA. The sample table records under 65,000 clones; more than 80% of these occur just once. The ten largest clones add up to about 9.3% of the sample.

Whole blood was collected in K2EDTA tubes by collaborating institutions according to the institutions' own protocols. Collaborator samples were shipped for TCRbeta analysis as frozen whole blood, isolated PBMCs, or DNA extracted from either sample type. Its CDR3 holds 18 amino acids, cysteine through phenylalanine. CDR3 DNA only is kept here, 54 bases in frame from base 1. From V the trimming removes 4 bases and from J it removes 7 bases, while the gene matches leave 18 bases of the junction unaccounted for. Via the germline V gene, CDR1 is SNHLY and CDR2 FYNNEI. Turning to this clone: Its antigen has not been determined. No base quality values were provided; no much bigger clone lies one nucleotide off.

The clonotype originates from a woman over 75 with active COVID-19. The source material was peripheral blood. Recombination linked TRBV2 to TRBJ1-4; TRBD1 aligns with 7 central bases. The DNA sequence reads TGTGCCAGCAGTGCGACCGGGACAGCTCCTGACGACGGTGAAAAACTGTTTTTT. This encodes CASSATGTAPDDGEKLFF.